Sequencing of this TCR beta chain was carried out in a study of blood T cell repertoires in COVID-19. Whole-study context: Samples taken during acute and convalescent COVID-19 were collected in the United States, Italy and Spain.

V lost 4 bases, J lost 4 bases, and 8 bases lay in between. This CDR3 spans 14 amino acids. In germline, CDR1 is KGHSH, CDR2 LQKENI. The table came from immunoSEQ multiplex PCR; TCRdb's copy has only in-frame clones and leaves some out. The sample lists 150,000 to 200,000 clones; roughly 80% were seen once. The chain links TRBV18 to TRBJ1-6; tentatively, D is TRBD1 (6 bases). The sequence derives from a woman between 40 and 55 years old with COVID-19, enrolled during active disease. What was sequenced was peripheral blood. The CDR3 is CASSQDRYNSPLHF. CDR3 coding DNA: TGTGCCAGCTCACAGGACAGATATAATTCACCCCTCCACTTT.